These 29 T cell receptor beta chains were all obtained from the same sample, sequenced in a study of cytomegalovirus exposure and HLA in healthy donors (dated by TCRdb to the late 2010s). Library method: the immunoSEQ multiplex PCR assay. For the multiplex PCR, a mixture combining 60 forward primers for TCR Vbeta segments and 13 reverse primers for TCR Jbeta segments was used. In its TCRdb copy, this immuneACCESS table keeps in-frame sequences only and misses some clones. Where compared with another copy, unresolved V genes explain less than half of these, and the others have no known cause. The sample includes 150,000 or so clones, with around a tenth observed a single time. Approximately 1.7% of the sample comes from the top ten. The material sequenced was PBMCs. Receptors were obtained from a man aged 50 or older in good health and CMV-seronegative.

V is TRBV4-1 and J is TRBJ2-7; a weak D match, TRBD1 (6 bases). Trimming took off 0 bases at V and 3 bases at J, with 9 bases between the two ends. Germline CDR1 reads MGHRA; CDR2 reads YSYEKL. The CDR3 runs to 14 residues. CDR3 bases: TGCGCCAGCAGCCAAGAACCGACAGGCTACGAGCAGTACTTC. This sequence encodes CASSQEPTGYEQYF.

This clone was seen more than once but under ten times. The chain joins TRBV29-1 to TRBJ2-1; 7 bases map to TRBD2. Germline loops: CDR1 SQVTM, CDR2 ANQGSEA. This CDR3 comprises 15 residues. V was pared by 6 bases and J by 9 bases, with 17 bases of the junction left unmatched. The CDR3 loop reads CSVTPDSSGQGEQFF. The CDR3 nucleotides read TGCAGCGTGACCCCCGACAGTAGCGGGCAGGGTGAGCAGTTCTTC.

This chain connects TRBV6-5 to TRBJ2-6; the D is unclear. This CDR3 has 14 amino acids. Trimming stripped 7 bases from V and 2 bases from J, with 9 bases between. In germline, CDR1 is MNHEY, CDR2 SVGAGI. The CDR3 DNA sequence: TGTGCCAGCACGCCCCGAGCTGGGGCCAACGTCCTGACTTTC. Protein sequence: CASTPRAGANVLTF.

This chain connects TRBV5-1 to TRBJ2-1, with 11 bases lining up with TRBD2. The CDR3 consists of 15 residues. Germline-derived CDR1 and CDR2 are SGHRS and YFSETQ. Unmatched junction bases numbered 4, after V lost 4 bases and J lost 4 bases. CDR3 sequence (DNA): TGCGCCAGCAGCGCAACTAGCGGGAGATACAATGAGCAGTTCTTC. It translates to CASSATSGRYNEQFF. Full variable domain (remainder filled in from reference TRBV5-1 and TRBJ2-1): KAGVTQTPRYLIKTRGQQVTLSCSPISGHRSVSWYQQTPGQGLQFLFEYFSETQRNKGNFPGRFSGRQFSNSRSEMNVSTLELGDSALYLCASSATSGRYNEQFFGPGTRLTVL.

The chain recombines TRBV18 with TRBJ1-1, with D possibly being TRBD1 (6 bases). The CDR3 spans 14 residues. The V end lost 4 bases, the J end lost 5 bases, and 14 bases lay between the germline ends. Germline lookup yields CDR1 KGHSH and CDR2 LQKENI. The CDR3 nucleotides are TGTGCCAGCTCACGGGCCCAGGGGCGAACTGAAGCTTTCTTT. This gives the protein CASSRAQGRTEAFF.

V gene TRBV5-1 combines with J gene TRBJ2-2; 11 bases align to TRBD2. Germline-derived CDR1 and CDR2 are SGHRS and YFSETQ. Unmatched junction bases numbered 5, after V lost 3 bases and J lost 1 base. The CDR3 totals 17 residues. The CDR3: CASSSGLAVMNTGELFF. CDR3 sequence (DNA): TGCGCCAGCAGCTCGGGACTAGCGGTAATGAACACCGGGGAGCTGTTTTTT.

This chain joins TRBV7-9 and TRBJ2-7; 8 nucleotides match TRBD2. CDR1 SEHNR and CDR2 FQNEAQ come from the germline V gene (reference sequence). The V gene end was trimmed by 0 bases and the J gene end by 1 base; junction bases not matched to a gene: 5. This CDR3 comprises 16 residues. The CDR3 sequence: CASSLAHPSGSYEQYF. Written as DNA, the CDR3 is TGTGCCAGCAGCTTAGCGCACCCTAGCGGGTCCTACGAGCAGTACTTC. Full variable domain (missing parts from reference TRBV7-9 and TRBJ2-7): DTGVSQNPRHKITKRGQNVTFRCDPISEHNRLYWYRQTLGQGPEFLTYFQNEAQLEKSRLLSDRFSAERPKGSFSTLEIQRTEQGDSAMYLCASSLAHPSGSYEQYFGPGTRLTVT.

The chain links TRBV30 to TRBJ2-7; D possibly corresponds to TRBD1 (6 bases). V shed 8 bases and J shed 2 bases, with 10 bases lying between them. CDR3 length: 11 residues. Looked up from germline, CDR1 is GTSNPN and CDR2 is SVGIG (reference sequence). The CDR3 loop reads CAGQNTYEQYF. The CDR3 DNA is TGTGCCGGACAGAACACCTACGAGCAGTACTTC.

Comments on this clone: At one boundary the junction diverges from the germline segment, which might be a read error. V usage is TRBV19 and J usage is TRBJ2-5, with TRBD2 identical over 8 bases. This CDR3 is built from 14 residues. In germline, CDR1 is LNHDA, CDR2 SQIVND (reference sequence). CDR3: CASKGSGSGETRYF. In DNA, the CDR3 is TGTGCCAGTAAGGGTAGCGGTAGCGGGGAGACCCGGTACTTC.

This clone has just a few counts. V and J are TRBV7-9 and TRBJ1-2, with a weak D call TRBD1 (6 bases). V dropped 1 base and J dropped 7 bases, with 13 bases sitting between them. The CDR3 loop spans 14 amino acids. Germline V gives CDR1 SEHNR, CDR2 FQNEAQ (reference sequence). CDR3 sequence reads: CASSLEGDRPGYTF. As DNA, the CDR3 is TGTGCCAGCAGCTTAGAGGGGGACCGACCTGGCTACACCTTC.

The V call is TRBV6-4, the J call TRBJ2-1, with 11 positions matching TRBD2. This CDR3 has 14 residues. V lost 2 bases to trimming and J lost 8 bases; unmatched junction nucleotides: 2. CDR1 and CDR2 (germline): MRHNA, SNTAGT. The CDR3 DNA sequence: TGTGCCAGCAGTGACCGACTAGCGGGACATGAGCAGTTCTTC. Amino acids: CASSDRLAGHEQFF.

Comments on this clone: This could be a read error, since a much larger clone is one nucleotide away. The CDR3 sequence is CASSLVGGADTQYF. CDR3 in DNA: TGTGCCAGCAGCTTAGTGGGAGGGGCAGATACGCAGTATTTT. This rearrangement joins TRBV7-3 to TRBJ2-3; the match to TRBD2 covers 7 bases. CDR3 length: 14 amino acids. V dropped 2 bases and J dropped 4; count of bases not matched to a gene: 3. Germline V CDR1 and CDR2: SGHTA, FQGTGA.

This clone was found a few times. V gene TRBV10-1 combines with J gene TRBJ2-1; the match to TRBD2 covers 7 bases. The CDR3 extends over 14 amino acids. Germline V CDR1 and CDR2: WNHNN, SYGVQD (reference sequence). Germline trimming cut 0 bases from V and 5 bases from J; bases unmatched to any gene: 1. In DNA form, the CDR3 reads TGCGCCAGCAGTGAGTCAGCGGGAAACAATGAGCAGTTCTTC. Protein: CASSESAGNNEQFF.

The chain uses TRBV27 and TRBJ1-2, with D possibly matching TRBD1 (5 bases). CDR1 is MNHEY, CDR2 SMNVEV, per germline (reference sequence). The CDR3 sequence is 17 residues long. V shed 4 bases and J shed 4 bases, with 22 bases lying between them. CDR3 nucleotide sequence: TGTGCCAGCAGTTCAACCTCCGGCGGGGCAGGCGCCTATGGCTACACCTTC. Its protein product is CASSSTSGGAGAYGYTF.

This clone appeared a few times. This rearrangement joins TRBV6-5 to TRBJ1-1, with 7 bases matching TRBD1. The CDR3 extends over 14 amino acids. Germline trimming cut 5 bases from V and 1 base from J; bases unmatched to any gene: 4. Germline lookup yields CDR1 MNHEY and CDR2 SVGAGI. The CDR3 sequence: CASSNRGPNTEAFF. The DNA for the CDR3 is TGTGCCAGCAGTAACAGGGGCCCGAACACTGAAGCTTTCTTT.

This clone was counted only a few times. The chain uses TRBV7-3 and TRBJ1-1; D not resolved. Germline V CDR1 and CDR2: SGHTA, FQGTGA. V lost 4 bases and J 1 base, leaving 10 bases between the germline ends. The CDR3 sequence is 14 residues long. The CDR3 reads CASSSDGENTEAFF. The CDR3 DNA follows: TGTGCCAGCAGCTCGGACGGGGAGAACACTGAAGCTTTCTTT. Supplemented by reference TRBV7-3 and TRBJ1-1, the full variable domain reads GAGVSQTPSNKVTEKGKYVELRCDPISGHTALYWYRQSLGQGPEFLIYFQGTGAADDSGLPNDRFFAVRPEGSVSTLKIQRTERGDSAVYLCASSSDGENTEAFFGQGTRLTVV.

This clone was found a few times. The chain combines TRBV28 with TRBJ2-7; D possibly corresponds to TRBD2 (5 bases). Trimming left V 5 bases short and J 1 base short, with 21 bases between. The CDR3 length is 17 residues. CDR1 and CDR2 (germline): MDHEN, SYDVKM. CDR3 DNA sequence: TGTGCCAGCAGTGCCCCCCCCGGAGGCCGAACTTCCTACGAGCAGTACTTC. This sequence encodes CASSAPPGGRTSYEQYF.

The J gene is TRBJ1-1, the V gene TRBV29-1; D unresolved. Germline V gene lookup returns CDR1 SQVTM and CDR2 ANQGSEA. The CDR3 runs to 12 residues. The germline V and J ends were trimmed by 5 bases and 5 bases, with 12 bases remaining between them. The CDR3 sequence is CSVSVEETEAFF. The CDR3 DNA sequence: TGCAGCGTTTCGGTTGAGGAAACTGAAGCTTTCTTT.

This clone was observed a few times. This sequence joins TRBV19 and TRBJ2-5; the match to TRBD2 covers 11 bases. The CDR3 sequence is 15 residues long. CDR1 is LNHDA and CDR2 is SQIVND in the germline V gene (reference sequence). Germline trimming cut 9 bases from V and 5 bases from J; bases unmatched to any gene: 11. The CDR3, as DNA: TGTGCCAGCAACTCTAAGACTAGCGGGAAGGAGACCCAGTACTTC. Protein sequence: CASNSKTSGKETQYF.

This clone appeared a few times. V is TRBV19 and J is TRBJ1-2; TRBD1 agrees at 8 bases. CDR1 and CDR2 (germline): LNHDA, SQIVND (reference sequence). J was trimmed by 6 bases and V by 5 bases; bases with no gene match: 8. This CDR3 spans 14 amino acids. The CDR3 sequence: CASSPRTGLDGYTF. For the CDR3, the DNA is TGTGCCAGTAGTCCTCGGACAGGGCTGGATGGCTACACCTTC. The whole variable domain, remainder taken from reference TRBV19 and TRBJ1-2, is DGGITQSPKYLFRKEGQNVTLSCEQNLNHDAMYWYRQDPGQGLRLIYYSQIVNDFQKGDIAEGYSVSREKKESFPLTVTSAQKNPTAFYLCASSPRTGLDGYTFGSGTRLTVV.

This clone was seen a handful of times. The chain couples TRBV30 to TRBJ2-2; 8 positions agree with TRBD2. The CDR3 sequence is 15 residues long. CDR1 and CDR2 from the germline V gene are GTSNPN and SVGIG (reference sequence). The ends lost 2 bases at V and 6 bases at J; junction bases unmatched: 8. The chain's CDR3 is CAWSSGGTRAGELFF. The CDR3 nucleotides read TGTGCCTGGAGTTCCGGCGGGACTAGGGCCGGGGAGCTGTTTTTT. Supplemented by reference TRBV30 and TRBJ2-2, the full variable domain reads SQTIHQWPATLVQPVGSPLSLECTVEGTSNPNLYWYRQAAGRGLQLLFYSVGIGQISSEVPQNLSASRPQDRQFILSSKKLLLSDSGFYLCAWSSGGTRAGELFFGEGSRLTVL.

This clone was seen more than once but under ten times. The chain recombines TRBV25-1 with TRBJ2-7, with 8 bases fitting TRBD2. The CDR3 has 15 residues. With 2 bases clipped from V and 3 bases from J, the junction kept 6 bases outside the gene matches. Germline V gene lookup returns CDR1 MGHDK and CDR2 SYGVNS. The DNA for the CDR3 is TGTGCCAGCAGTGAACTGAGGACTAGCTACTACGAGCAGTACTTC. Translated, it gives CASSELRTSYYEQYF.

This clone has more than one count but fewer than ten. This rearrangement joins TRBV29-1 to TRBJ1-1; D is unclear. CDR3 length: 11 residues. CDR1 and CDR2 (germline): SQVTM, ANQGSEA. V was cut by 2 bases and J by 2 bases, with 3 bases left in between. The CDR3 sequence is CSVERNTEAFF. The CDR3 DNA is TGCAGCGTTGAACGTAACACTGAAGCTTTCTTT.

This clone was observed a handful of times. The CDR3 loop is CASSLSGGGANEQFF. Here the CDR3 DNA reads TGTGCCAGCAGCTTAAGCGGGGGGGGCGCCAATGAGCAGTTCTTC. The chain employs TRBV7-3 and TRBJ2-1; 9 bases agree with TRBD2. The CDR3 contains 15 residues. V lost 1 base to trimming and J lost 6 bases; unmatched junction nucleotides: 4. CDR1 and CDR2 from the germline V gene are SGHTA and FQGTGA.

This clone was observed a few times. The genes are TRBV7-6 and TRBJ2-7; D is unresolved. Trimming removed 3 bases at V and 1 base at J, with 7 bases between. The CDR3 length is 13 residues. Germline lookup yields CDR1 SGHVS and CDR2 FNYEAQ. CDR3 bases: TGTGCCAGCAGCTTTGGCTCTTCCTACGAGCAGTACTTC. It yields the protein CASSFGSSYEQYF.

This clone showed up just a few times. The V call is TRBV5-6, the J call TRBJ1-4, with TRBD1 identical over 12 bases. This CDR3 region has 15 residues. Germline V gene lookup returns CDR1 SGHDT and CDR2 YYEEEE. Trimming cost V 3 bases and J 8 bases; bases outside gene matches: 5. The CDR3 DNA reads TGTGCCAGCAGCTGGGGACAGGGGGCGTTAGAAAAACTGTTTTTT. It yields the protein CASSWGQGALEKLFF. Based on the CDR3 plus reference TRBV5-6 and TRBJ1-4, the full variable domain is DAGVTQSPTHLIKTRGQQVTLRCSPKSGHDTVSWYQQALGQGPQFIFQYYEEEERQRGNFPDRFSGHQFPNYSSELNVNALLLGDSALYLCASSWGQGALEKLFFGSGTQLSVL.

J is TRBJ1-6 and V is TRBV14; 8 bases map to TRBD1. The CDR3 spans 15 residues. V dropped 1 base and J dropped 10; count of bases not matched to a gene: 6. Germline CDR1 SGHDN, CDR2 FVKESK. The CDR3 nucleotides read TGTGCCAGCAGCCAAGGCCAGGGGGCTTTCTCACCCCTCCACTTT. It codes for CASSQGQGAFSPLHF.

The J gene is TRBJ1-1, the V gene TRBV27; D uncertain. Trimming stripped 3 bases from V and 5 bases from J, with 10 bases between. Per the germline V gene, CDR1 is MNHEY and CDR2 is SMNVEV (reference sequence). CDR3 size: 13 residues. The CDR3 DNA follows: TGTGCCAGCAGTTTCATGACCGGGACTGAAGCTTTCTTT. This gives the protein CASSFMTGTEAFF.

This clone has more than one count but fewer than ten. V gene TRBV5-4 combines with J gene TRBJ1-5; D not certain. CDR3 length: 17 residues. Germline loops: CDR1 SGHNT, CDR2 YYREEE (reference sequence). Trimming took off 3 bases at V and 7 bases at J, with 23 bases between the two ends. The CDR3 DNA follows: TGTGCCAGCAGCTGGGGTGGGTCGGGAGAAAAGAGCCAGCCCCAGCATTTT. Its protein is CASSWGGSGEKSQPQHF. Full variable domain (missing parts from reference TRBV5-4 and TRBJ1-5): ETGVTQSPTHLIKTRGQQVTLRCSSQSGHNTVSWYQQALGQGPQFIFQYYREEENGRGNFPPRFSGLQFPNYSSELNVNALELDDSALYLCASSWGGSGEKSQPQHFGDGTRLSIL.